This T cell receptor beta chain stems from a study of PD-1 blockade in classical Hodgkin lymphoma. Sequencing used immunoSEQ multiplex PCR; TCRdb keeps in-frame clones, though not all of them. The sample has roughly 70,000 clones; about 70% are singletons. Findings and limits, study-wide: The study reported lower baseline TCR diversity in newly diagnosed patients than in healthy donors. Patients who began taking nivolumab under 1 year after ASCT were left out. Reasons behind the repertoire differences stay unclear, perhaps disease activity or earlier therapy.

The junction had 12 bases not matched to a gene; V was cut back by 5 bases and J by 3 bases. CDR1 and CDR2 from the germline V gene are MDHEN and SYDVKM. This CDR3 has 16 amino acids. Relapse was seen in all patients after autologous stem cell transplantation, and brentuximab vedotin exposure was variable. Classification of best responses gave complete response, partial response or progressive disease. About this clone: Its antigen is not known.

This sequence was found in a human donor with classical Hodgkin lymphoma. The genes are TRBV28 and TRBJ2-5, with 7 positions matching TRBD2. Sequencing was performed on peripheral blood mononuclear cells (PBMCs), taken before the second cycle of nivolumab. The CDR3 spells CASSRFAGLGKETQYF. CDR3 nucleotides: TGTGCCAGCAGTCGCTTCGCTGGACTAGGGAAAGAGACCCAGTACTTC.